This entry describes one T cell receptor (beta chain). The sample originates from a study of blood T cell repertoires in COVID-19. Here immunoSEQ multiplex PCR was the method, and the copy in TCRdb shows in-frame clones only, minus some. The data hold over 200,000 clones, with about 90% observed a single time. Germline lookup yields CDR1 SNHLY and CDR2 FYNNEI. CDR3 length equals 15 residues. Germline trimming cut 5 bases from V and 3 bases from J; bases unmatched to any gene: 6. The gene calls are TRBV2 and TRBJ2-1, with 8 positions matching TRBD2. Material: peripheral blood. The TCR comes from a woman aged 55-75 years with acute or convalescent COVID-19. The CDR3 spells CASSLGGGNYNEQFF. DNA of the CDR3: TGTGCCAGCAGTCTCGGCGGGGGGAACTACAATGAGCAGTTCTTC.